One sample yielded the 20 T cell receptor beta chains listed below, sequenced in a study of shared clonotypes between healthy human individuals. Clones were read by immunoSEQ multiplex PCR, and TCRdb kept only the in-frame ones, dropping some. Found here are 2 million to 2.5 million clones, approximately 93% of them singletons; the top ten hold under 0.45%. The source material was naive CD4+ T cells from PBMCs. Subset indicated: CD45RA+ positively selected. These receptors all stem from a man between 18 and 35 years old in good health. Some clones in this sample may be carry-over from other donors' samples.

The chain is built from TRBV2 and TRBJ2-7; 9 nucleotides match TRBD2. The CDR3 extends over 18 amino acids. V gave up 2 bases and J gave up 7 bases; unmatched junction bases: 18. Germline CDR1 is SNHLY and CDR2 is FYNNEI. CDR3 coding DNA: TGTGCCAGCAGTGAAAACTCCTTCTGGCGGGAGGGCCGTCGGGAGCAGTACTTC. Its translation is CASSENSFWREGRREQYF.

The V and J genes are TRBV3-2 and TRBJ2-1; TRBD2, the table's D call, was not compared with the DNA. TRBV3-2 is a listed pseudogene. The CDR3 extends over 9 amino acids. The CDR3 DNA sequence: TGTGCCAGCATACCGCGGCAGTTCTTC. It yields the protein CASIPRQFF.

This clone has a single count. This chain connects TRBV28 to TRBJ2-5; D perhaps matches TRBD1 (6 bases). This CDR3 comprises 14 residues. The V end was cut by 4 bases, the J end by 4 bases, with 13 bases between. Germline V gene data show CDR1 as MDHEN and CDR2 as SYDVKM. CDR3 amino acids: CASSSSGVGETQYF. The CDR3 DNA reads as TGTGCCAGCAGTTCCTCAGGGGTAGGAGAGACCCAGTACTTC.

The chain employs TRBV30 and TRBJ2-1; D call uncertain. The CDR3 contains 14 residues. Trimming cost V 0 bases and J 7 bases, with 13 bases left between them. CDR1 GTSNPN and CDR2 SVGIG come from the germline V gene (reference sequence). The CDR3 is CAWSVVIKGNEQFF. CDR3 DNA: TGTGCCTGGAGTGTCGTAATTAAAGGGAATGAGCAGTTCTTC.

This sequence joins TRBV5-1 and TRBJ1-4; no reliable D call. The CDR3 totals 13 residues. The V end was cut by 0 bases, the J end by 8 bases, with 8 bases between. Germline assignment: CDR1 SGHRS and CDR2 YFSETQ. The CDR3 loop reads CASSLEGWEKLFF. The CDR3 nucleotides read TGCGCCAGCAGCTTGGAGGGTTGGGAAAAACTGTTTTTT. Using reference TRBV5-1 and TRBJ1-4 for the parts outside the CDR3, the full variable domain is KAGVTQTPRYLIKTRGQQVTLSCSPISGHRSVSWYQQTPGQGLQFLFEYFSETQRNKGNFPGRFSGRQFSNSRSEMNVSTLELGDSALYLCASSLEGWEKLFFGSGTQLSVL.

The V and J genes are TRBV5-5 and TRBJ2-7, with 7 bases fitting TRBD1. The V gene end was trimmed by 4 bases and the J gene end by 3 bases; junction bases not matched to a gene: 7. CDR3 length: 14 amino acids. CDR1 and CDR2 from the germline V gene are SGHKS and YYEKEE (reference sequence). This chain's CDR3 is CASSLQGGNYEQYF. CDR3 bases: TGTGCCAGCAGCCTCCAAGGGGGCAACTACGAGCAGTACTTC.

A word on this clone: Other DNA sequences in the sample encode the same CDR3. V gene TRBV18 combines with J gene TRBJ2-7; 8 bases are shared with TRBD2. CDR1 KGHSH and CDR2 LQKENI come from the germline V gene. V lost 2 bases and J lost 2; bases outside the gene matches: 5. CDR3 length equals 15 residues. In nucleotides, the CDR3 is TGTGCCAGCTCACCAACCAGCGGGAGTACCTACGAGCAGTACTTC. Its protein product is CASSPTSGSTYEQYF.

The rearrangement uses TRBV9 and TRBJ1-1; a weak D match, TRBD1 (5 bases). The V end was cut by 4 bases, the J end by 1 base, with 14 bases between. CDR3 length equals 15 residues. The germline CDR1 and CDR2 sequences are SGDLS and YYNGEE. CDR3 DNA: TGTGCCAGCAGCAAGTGGTCCAGGGAGAACACTGAAGCTTTCTTT. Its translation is CASSKWSRENTEAFF.

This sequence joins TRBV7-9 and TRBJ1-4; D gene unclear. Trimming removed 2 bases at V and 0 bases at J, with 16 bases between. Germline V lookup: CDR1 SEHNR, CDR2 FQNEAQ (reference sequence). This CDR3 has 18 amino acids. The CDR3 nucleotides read TGTGCCAGCAGCTTAATAGTCAGCGGGATTGCAACTAATGAAAAACTGTTTTTT. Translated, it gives CASSLIVSGIATNEKLFF.

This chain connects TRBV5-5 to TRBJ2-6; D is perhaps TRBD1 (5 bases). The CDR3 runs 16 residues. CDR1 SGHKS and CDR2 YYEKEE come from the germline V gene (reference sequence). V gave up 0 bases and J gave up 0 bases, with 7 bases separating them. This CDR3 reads CASSLVQGSGANVLTF. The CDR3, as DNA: TGTGCCAGCAGCTTGGTTCAGGGCTCTGGGGCCAACGTCCTGACTTTC.

Here the CDR3 DNA reads TGTGCCAGCAGCTTATCGATTTGGTCACCCCTCCACTTT. Translating it yields CASSLSIWSPLHF. The V call is TRBV7-2, the J call TRBJ1-6, with D uncertain. Per germline, CDR1 SGHTA and CDR2 FQGNSA. V was clipped by 2 bases and J by 10 bases, with 9 bases between them. The CDR3 is 13 amino acids.

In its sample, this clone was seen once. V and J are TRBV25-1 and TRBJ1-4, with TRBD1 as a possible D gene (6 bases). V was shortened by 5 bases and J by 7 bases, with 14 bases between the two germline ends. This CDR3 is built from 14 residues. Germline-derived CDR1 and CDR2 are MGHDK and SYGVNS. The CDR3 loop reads CASSTGAPGEKLFF. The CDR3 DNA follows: TGTGCCAGCAGTACGGGGGCGCCGGGTGAAAAACTGTTTTTT.

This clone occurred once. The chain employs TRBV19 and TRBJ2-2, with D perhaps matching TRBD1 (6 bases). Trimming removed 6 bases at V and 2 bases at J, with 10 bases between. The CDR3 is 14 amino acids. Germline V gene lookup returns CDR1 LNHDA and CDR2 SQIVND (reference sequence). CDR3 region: CASRRGKNTGELFF. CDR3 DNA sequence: TGTGCCAGTAGGAGGGGGAAAAACACCGGGGAGCTGTTTTTT.

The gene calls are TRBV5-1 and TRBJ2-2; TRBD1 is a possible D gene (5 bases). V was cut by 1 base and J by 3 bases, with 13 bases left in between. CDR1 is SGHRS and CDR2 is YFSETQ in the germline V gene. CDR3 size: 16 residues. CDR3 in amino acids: CASSLLQGTDTGELFF. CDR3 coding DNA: TGCGCCAGCAGCTTGCTTCAGGGCACGGACACCGGGGAGCTGTTTTTT.

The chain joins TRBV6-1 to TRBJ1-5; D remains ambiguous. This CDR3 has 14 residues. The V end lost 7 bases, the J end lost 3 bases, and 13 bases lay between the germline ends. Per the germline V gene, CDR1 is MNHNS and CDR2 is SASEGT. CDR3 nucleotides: TGTGCCAGCATTGCACAGAGCCACAATCAGCCCCAGCATTTT. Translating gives CASIAQSHNQPQHF.

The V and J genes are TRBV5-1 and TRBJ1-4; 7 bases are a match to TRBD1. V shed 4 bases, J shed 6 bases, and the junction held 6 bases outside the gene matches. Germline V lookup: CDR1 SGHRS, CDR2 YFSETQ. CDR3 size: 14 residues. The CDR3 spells CASSLRQGDEKLFF. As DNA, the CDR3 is TGCGCCAGCAGCCTCAGACAGGGAGATGAAAAACTGTTTTTT.

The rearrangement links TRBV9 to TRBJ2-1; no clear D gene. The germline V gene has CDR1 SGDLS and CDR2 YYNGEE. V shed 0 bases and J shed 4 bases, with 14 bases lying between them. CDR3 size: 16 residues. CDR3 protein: CASSVEVGVEYNEQFF. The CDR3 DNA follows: TGTGCCAGCAGCGTAGAGGTGGGTGTAGAGTACAATGAGCAGTTCTTC.

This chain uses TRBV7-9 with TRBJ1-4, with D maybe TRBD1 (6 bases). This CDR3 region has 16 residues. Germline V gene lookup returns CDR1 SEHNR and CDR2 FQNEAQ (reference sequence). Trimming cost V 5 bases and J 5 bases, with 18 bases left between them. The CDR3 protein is CASSPGQTLQNEKLFF. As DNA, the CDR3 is TGTGCCAGCAGCCCCGGACAGACCCTCCAAAATGAAAAACTGTTTTTT.

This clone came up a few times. The CDR3 protein is CASTTSGSSTDTQYF. The DNA of the CDR3 is TGCGCCAGCACGACTAGCGGGAGTAGCACAGATACGCAGTATTTT. The chain joins TRBV5-1 to TRBJ2-3; the match to TRBD2 covers 12 bases. The germline CDR1 and CDR2 sequences are SGHRS and YFSETQ. V lost 6 bases, J lost 0 bases, and 2 bases stayed unmatched. The CDR3 is 15 amino acids. The full variable domain, with the rest looked up from reference TRBV5-1 and TRBJ2-3, is KAGVTQTPRYLIKTRGQQVTLSCSPISGHRSVSWYQQTPGQGLQFLFEYFSETQRNKGNFPGRFSGRQFSNSRSEMNVSTLELGDSALYLCASTTSGSSTDTQYFGPGTRLTVL.

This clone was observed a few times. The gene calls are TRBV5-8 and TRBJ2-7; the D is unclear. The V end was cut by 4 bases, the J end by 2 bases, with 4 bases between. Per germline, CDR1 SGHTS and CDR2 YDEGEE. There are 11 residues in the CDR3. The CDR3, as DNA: TGTGCCAGCAGCATAACCTACGAGCAGTACTTC. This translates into CASSITYEQYF.